The T cell receptor beta chain described here comes from a study of T cells in Graves' hyperthyroidism and ophthalmopathy. A NOSPECS grade of at least 4, a Clinical Activity Score of at least 3 and duration under 3 months were recorded in ophthalmopathy patients. Patients with uncontrolled infections, other autoimmune diseases, pregnancy or lactation were excluded. There are many counts of this clonotype. The trim removed 2 bases at V and 4 bases at J, leaving 16 bases unmatched. This CDR3 is built from 19 residues. The germline gives CDR1 LNHNV, CDR2 YYDKDF (reference sequence). The CDR3 regions of TCR beta were amplified from RNA transcripts. HTBI primers were employed in a first-round RT-PCR of the TCR CDR3. A single record per CDR3 protein comes from TCRdb applying MiXCR to the multiplex PCR reads. Of around 250,000 distinct CDR3 sequences listed, approximately 23% are singletons.

This receptor was obtained from a woman in her thirties or forties with Graves' ophthalmopathy. Sequenced input: blood. This chain joins TRBV15 and TRBJ1-5, with 8 bases that match TRBD1. DNA of the CDR3: TGTGCCACCAGCAGACCGAACGACAGGGGAAAGTGGGGAAATCAGCCCCAGCATTTT. Translation gives CATSRPNDRGKWGNQPQHF.